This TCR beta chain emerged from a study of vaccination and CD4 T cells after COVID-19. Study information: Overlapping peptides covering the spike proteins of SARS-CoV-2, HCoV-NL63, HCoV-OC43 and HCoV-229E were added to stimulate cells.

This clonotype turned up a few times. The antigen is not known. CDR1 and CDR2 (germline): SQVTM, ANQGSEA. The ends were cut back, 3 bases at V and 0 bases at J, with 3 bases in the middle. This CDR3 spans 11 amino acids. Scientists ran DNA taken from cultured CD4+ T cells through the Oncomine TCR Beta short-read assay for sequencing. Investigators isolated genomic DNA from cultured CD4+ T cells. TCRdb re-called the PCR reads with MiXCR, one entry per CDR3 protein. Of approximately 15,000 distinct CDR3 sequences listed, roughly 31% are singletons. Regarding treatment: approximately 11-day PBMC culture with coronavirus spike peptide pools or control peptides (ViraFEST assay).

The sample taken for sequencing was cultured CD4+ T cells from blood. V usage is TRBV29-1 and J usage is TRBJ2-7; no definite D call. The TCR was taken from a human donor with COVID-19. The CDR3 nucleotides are TGCAGCGTTGAGAGCTCCTACGAGCAGTACTTC. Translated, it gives CSVESSYEQYF.